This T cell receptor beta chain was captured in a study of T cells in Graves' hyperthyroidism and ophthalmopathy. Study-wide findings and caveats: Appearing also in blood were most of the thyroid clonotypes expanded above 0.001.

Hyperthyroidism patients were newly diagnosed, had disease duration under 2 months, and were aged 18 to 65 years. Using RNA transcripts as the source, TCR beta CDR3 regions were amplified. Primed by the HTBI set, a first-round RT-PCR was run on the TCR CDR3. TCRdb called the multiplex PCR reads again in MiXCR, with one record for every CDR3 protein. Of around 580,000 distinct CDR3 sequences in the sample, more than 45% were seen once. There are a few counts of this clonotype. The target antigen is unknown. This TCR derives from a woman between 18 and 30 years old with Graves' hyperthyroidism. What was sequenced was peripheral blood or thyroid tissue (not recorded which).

CDR3 loop: CASSVFQGGNEKLFF. DNA of the CDR3: TGTGCCAGCAGTGTATTTCAGGGGGGAAATGAAAAACTGTTTTTT. The gene calls are TRBV2 and TRBJ1-4, with TRBD1 identical over 7 bases. CDR1 and CDR2 (germline): SNHLY, FYNNEI. CDR3 length: 15 residues. V dropped 4 bases and J dropped 5; count of bases not matched to a gene: 7.